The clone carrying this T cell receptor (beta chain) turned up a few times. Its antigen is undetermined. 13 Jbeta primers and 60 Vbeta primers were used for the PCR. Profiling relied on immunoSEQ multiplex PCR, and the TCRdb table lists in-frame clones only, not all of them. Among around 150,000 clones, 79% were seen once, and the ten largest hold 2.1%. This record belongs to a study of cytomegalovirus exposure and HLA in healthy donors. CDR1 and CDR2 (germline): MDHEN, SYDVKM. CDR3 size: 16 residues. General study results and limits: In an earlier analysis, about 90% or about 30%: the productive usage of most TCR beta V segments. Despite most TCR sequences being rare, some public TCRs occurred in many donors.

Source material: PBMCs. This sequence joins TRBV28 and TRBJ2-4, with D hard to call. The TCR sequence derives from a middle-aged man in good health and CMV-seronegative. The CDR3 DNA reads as TGTGGGTCCAGTGCAATTGACACCCGAGCCAAAAACATTCAGTACTTC. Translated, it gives CGSSAIDTRAKNIQYF.